This paragraph reports one T cell receptor beta chain. The data were produced by immunoSEQ multiplex PCR, yet TCRdb's version contains in-frame clones alone and is incomplete. Of 110,000 to 150,000 clones listed, roughly 89% are singletons. The sample is drawn from a study of control samples from healthy donors and cancer patients. Between the trimmed V and J ends, which lost 6 bases and 7 bases, there was a span of 16 bases. Germline CDR1 MNHEY, CDR2 SMNVEV (reference sequence). CDR3 size: 13 residues. This sequence was found in a man aged 30 to 39 in good health. The rearrangement uses TRBV27 and TRBJ2-7; a weak D match, TRBD2 (5 bases). The sequenced sample was blood. This CDR3 is CASSGIGSGEQYF. DNA for the CDR3: TGTGCCAGCAGCGGGATAGGTTCGGGTGAGCAGTACTTC.